What follows describes a single T cell receptor beta chain. The repertoire was sequenced with immunoSEQ multiplex PCR; TCRdb's copy has only in-frame clones and lacks some. The sample includes around 92,000 clones, roughly four fifths of them seen just once. V shed 8 bases and J shed 0 bases, with 5 bases lying between them. The CDR3 has 11 residues. Germline-derived CDR1 and CDR2 are MDHEN and SYDVKM. The source of the sample is a study of control samples from healthy donors and cancer patients. This clonotype originated in a man aged 55 to 69 in good health. Sequences were obtained from blood. This rearrangement joins TRBV28 to TRBJ2-7; D uncertain. DNA of the CDR3: TGTGCCAGCCAAACCTCCTACGAGCAGTACTTC. Translating gives CASQTSYEQYF.